These 8 T cell receptor beta chains were all obtained from the same sample, sequenced in a study of T-cell memory formation after mild COVID-19. From the 5' RACE reads, TCRdb called clonotypes with MiXCR, one entry per CDR3 protein. The table includes roughly 150,000 distinct CDR3 sequences, more than 13% detected once. The sequencing sample was made of PBMCs or a T cell subset sorted from them (not recorded which). The receptors here all came from an adult woman who had mild COVID-19 (a few samples of this study predate the infection). Cell type and time point are not known.

This clonotype has just a few counts. This sequence joins TRBV27 and TRBJ2-7, with D possibly matching TRBD1 (6 bases). The V end lost 8 bases, the J end lost 2 bases, and 10 bases lay between the germline ends. The length of the CDR3 is 12 residues. Germline CDR1 is MNHEY and CDR2 is SMNVEV (reference sequence). The CDR3 sequence is CASGQNAYEQYF. The CDR3 bases are TGTGCCAGCGGACAGAATGCCTACGAGCAGTACTTC.

This clonotype was picked up many times. This chain uses TRBV19 with TRBJ1-1; D is unresolved. CDR3 length: 12 amino acids. Trimming shortened V by 1 base and J by 1 base, and 1 base separated the two germline ends. Germline V gene data show CDR1 as LNHDA and CDR2 as SQIVND (reference sequence). The CDR3 reads CASSIGNTEAFF. DNA of the CDR3: TGTGCCAGTAGTATAGGGAACACTGAAGCTTTCTTT. Together with reference TRBV19 and TRBJ1-1, the CDR3 gives the full variable domain: DGGITQSPKYLFRKEGQNVTLSCEQNLNHDAMYWYRQDPGQGLRLIYYSQIVNDFQKGDIAEGYSVSREKKESFPLTVTSAQKNPTAFYLCASSIGNTEAFFGQGTRLTVV.

V usage is TRBV29-1 and J usage is TRBJ2-5, with 13 bases matching TRBD2. Germline CDR1 and CDR2: SQVTM and ANQGSEA. The trim removed 3 bases at V and 2 bases at J, leaving 6 bases unmatched. This CDR3 spans 16 amino acids. The CDR3 sequence is CSVEFGTSGIQETQYF. The CDR3 DNA reads as TGCAGCGTTGAGTTCGGGACTAGCGGGATACAAGAGACCCAGTACTTC.

This clonotype was detected only a few times. This chain links TRBV15 with TRBJ1-1; D is unresolved. The germline gives CDR1 LNHNV, CDR2 YYDKDF (reference sequence). The CDR3 length is 14 residues. Between the trimmed V and J ends, which lost 0 bases and 1 base, there was a span of 6 bases. Here the CDR3 DNA reads TGTGCCACCAGCAGAGATAGGGCGAACACTGAAGCTTTCTTT. Translation: CATSRDRANTEAFF.

In this sample, this clonotype turned up a few times. The V gene is TRBV6-6, the J gene TRBJ1-1; unclear D gene. This CDR3 region has 14 residues. Germline V gene data show CDR1 as MNHNY and CDR2 as SVGAGI (reference sequence). Trimming removed 6 bases from V and 1 base from J, with 12 bases in between. The CDR3 region has the DNA TGTGCCAGCAGCTCCCTCCTCCCGAACACTGAAGCTTTCTTT. Translation gives CASSSLLPNTEAFF.

The table lists this clonotype with a few counts. The rearrangement uses TRBV20-1 and TRBJ2-7; the D gene is possibly TRBD1 (5 bases). The CDR3 spans 15 residues. Trimming removed 0 bases from V and 0 bases from J, with 12 bases in between. Germline V gives CDR1 DFQATT, CDR2 SNEGSKA (reference sequence). CDR3 protein: CSAREVTGASYEQYF. Here the CDR3 DNA reads TGCAGTGCTAGAGAAGTTACAGGTGCCTCCTACGAGCAGTACTTC.

This clonotype was counted a few times. The rearrangement links TRBV12-3 or TRBV12-4 to TRBJ2-3; D may correspond to TRBD1 or TRBD2 (5 bases each). This CDR3 spans 12 amino acids. Between the trimmed V and J ends, which lost 7 bases and 9 bases, there was a span of 14 bases. CDR3 in DNA: TGTGCCAGCACAGGGAGTCGTAACACGCAGTATTTT. This sequence encodes CASTGSRNTQYF.

This clonotype was observed a few times. The chain joins TRBV27 to TRBJ2-1; D gene uncertain. Germline CDR1 reads MNHEY; CDR2 reads SMNVEV (reference sequence). Trimming took 5 bases from V and 1 from J, leaving 6 bases between them. This CDR3 comprises 13 residues. The CDR3 sequence is CASSPNSYNEQFF. The CDR3 nucleotides read TGTGCCAGCAGTCCAAATTCCTACAATGAGCAGTTCTTC.